One sample yielded the 19 T cell receptor beta chains listed below, sequenced in a study of blood T cell repertoires in COVID-19. Measured with immunoSEQ multiplex PCR; TCRdb has only the in-frame clones, and not every one. The data contain 270,000 or so clones, approximately 80% of them singletons. The sequencing sample was made of peripheral blood. Source of these receptors: a human donor in a cohort sampled during active COVID-19.

This clone has just one count. This sample also contains other DNA sequences that code for the same CDR3. V is TRBV5-4 and J is TRBJ1-3; D unclear. Trimming stripped 0 bases from V and 3 bases from J, with 4 bases between. The CDR3 is 13 residues long. The germline V gene encodes CDR1 SGHNT and CDR2 YYREEE (reference sequence). Written as DNA, the CDR3 is TGTGCCAGCAGCTTGGCGGGTGGAAACACCATATATTTT. It translates to CASSLAGGNTIYF.

This clone showed up just a few times. CDR3 bases: TGTGCCAGCAGCGGGTTGGGGGCATCCTACGAGCAGTACTTC. Its translation is CASSGLGASYEQYF. V is TRBV7-9 and J is TRBJ2-7; D is perhaps TRBD1 (6 bases). The CDR3 runs 14 residues. Deletions cut 5 bases from V and 1 base from J, with 12 bases between. In germline, CDR1 is SEHNR, CDR2 FQNEAQ (reference sequence).

This clone was counted a few times. The chain carries TRBV6-5 and TRBJ1-2; TRBD1 might be the D (6 bases). V was clipped by 9 bases and J by 5 bases, with 22 bases between them. The germline V gene has CDR1 MNHEY and CDR2 SVGAGI. CDR3 length: 15 amino acids. This CDR3 reads CASSGHFEGTYGYTF. The CDR3 DNA reads as TGTGCCAGTTCGGGACATTTTGAAGGAACTTATGGCTACACCTTC.

The chain combines TRBV21-1 with TRBJ2-1; no DNA check was done on the table's D call, TRBD2. TRBV21-1 is a pseudogene. This CDR3 region has 15 residues. CDR3 loop: CASSPGELAGEEQFF. The CDR3 DNA sequence: TGTGCCAGCAGCCCTGGGGAGCTAGCGGGAGAGGAGCAGTTCTTC.

This sequence joins TRBV11-2 and TRBJ2-5, with 7 bases lining up with TRBD2. The germline gives CDR1 SGHAT, CDR2 FQNNGV. V trimming: 5 bases; J trimming: 5 bases; junction bases outside the gene matches: 14. The CDR3 covers 16 residues. The CDR3 coding sequence is TGTGCCAGCAGCCCGCGTTCTAGCGGCCCGGGGGAGACCCAGTACTTC. This sequence encodes CASSPRSSGPGETQYF.

The CDR3 DNA reads as TGTGCCAGCAGCCCCTCGGGACAGGGGGCGATGGGCTACACCTTC. This encodes CASSPSGQGAMGYTF. V is TRBV3-1 (or the pseudogene TRBV3-2) and J is TRBJ1-2; 12 positions match TRBD1. Germline CDR1 LGHDT, CDR2 YNNKEL (reference sequence). This CDR3 contains 15 residues. Trimming took 4 bases from V and 8 from J; bases not matched to a gene: 8.

This clone has just a few counts. The V call is TRBV6-5, the J call TRBJ1-1, with unresolved D. Germline V gene lookup returns CDR1 MNHEY and CDR2 SVGAGI. The CDR3 covers 14 residues. Between the trimmed V and J ends, which lost 7 bases and 3 bases, there was a span of 15 bases. CDR3 residues: CASTPVEGHTEAFF. CDR3 coding DNA: TGTGCCAGCACTCCCGTAGAGGGTCACACTGAAGCTTTCTTT.

This clone was recorded once. This chain uses TRBV2 with TRBJ2-3; the D gene is possibly TRBD1 (6 bases). Trimming shortened V by 6 bases and J by 5 bases, and 18 bases separated the two germline ends. Germline values: CDR1 SNHLY, CDR2 FYNNEI. This CDR3 spans 15 amino acids. The CDR3 loop reads CASSQEGVGGDTQYF. The CDR3 DNA follows: TGTGCCAGCAGCCAAGAGGGGGTTGGAGGAGATACGCAGTATTTT.

This sequence joins TRBV28 and TRBJ2-7; 10 bases map to TRBD1. Trimming at V came to 2 bases and at J to 3 bases, leaving 7 bases not matched to a gene. The CDR3 is 16 amino acids. CDR1 and CDR2 (germline): MDHEN, SYDVKM. CDR3 sequence: CASSLVGDRGGYEQYF. CDR3 DNA: TGTGCCAGCAGTTTAGTTGGGGACAGGGGAGGCTACGAGCAGTACTTC.

This chain connects TRBV11-3 to TRBJ2-7, with a possible D match to TRBD1 (5 bases). Per the germline V gene, CDR1 is SGHNT and CDR2 is YENEEA. V lost 4 bases, J lost 1 base, and 20 bases lay in between. The CDR3 is made up of 17 amino acids. In DNA, the CDR3 is TGTGCCAGCAGCTACTACTCGCAGGGCCTCTTTTCCTACGAGCAGTACTTC. Protein: CASSYYSQGLFSYEQYF.

V usage is TRBV15 and J usage is TRBJ1-2; unclear D gene. V lost 0 bases and J lost 8, with 13 bases in between. CDR3 length equals 14 residues. The germline V gene has CDR1 LNHNV and CDR2 YYDKDF (reference sequence). The CDR3 bases are TGTGCCACCAGCAGAGAGATATTAGCGGGAGGCTACACCTTC. The encoded protein is CATSREILAGGYTF.

This clone was detected only once. The V and J genes are TRBV10-1 and TRBJ1-3; D not certain. This CDR3 has 13 residues. Germline lookup yields CDR1 WNHNN and CDR2 SYGVQD (reference sequence). Trimming took off 3 bases at V and 4 bases at J, with 7 bases between the two ends. CDR3: CASSDRSGNTIYF. CDR3 in DNA: TGCGCCAGCAGTGACAGGTCCGGAAACACCATATATTTT.

The V and J genes are TRBV6-5 and TRBJ2-7; D is unclear. CDR1 is MNHEY and CDR2 is SVGAGI in the germline V gene. The CDR3 runs 14 residues. V shed 5 bases and J shed 2 bases, with 13 bases lying between them. The CDR3 sequence: CASSPETLAYEQYF. The CDR3, as DNA: TGTGCCAGCAGTCCCGAGACACTCGCCTACGAGCAGTACTTC.

The chain employs TRBV13 and TRBJ1-5; 7 bases line up with TRBD1. CDR3 size: 15 residues. V trimming: 4 bases; J trimming: 3 bases; junction bases outside the gene matches: 6. Germline lookup yields CDR1 PRHDT and CDR2 FYEKMQ (reference sequence). The CDR3 region is CASSSGTELNQPQHF. The CDR3 nucleotides read TGTGCCAGCAGCTCAGGGACAGAACTCAATCAGCCCCAGCATTTT.

This clone was seen once. The V gene is TRBV20-1, the J gene TRBJ2-1; 8 nucleotides line up with TRBD1. The V gene end was trimmed by 3 bases and the J gene end by 8 bases; junction bases not matched to a gene: 12. This CDR3 region has 15 residues. The germline V gene encodes CDR1 DFQATT and CDR2 SNEGSKA (reference sequence). In DNA, the CDR3 is TGCAGTGCTAGTTCCCCCGGACAGGGCGTCCATGAGCAGTTCTTC. Its protein product is CSASSPGQGVHEQFF.

The rearrangement uses TRBV18 and TRBJ1-4; 7 nucleotides match TRBD1. Looked up from germline, CDR1 is KGHSH and CDR2 is LQKENI. Trimming cost V 7 bases and J 3 bases; bases outside gene matches: 5. The CDR3 is 14 residues long. The CDR3 sequence: CASLQGIANEKLFF. CDR3 nucleotide sequence: TGTGCCAGCTTACAGGGGATCGCTAATGAAAAACTGTTTTTT. Variable domain in full (rest from reference TRBV18 and TRBJ1-4): NAGVMQNPRHLVRRRGQEARLRCSPMKGHSHVYWYRQLPEEGLKFMVYLQKENIIDESGMPKERFSAEFPKEGPSILRIQQVVRGDSAAYFCASLQGIANEKLFFGSGTQLSVL.

The chain has TRBV14 and TRBJ1-2, with D possibly matching TRBD1 (5 bases). The CDR3 length is 15 residues. V was shortened by 0 bases and J by 8 bases, with 16 bases between the two germline ends. Germline loops: CDR1 SGHDN, CDR2 FVKESK. CDR3 protein: CASSQDRTFYRGYTF. As DNA, the CDR3 is TGTGCCAGCAGCCAAGATCGGACATTCTACAGGGGCTACACCTTC.

The V gene is TRBV19, the J gene TRBJ2-1, with 9 bases identical to TRBD2. Germline trimming cut 2 bases from V and 7 bases from J; bases unmatched to any gene: 18. The germline gives CDR1 LNHDA, CDR2 SQIVND (reference sequence). This CDR3 spans 19 amino acids. CDR3 residues: CASSISIFAGGPIVNEQFF. In DNA form, the CDR3 reads TGTGCCAGTAGTATATCAATTTTTGCGGGAGGGCCAATAGTGAATGAGCAGTTCTTC. Using reference TRBV19 and TRBJ2-1 for the parts outside the CDR3, the full variable domain is DGGITQSPKYLFRKEGQNVTLSCEQNLNHDAMYWYRQDPGQGLRLIYYSQIVNDFQKGDIAEGYSVSREKKESFPLTVTSAQKNPTAFYLCASSISIFAGGPIVNEQFFGPGTRLTVL.

The chain employs TRBV25-1 and TRBJ1-2; D is ambiguous. Germline CDR1 and CDR2: MGHDK and SYGVNS. The CDR3 has 17 residues. V lost 1 base to trimming and J lost 0 bases, with 15 bases between them. CDR3 DNA: TGTGCCAGCAGTGAATTCGGCACTAGTCCTACTAACTATGGCTACACCTTC. Amino acid sequence: CASSEFGTSPTNYGYTF.